This T cell receptor beta chain is from a study of OX40 agonist ivuxolimab in advanced cancers. Study-wide points: CD4+ and CD8+ blood T cells expanded clonally by week 6 at 0.1 to 3.0 mg/kg.

A word on this clone: Its antigen remains unknown.

Trimming removed 4 bases at V and 5 bases at J, with 18 bases between. Germline loops: CDR1 SGHDN, CDR2 FVKESK. The CDR3 runs to 15 residues. The table came from immunoSEQ multiplex PCR; TCRdb's copy has only in-frame clones and leaves some out. This sample has roughly 64,000 clones, with around 90% found just once. V and J are TRBV14 and TRBJ2-7; D is uncertain. The TCR originated in an adult with an advanced solid tumor such as melanoma, head and neck, liver or kidney cancer. The sequencing used CD4+ or CD8+ T cells sorted from blood, collected in a trial of the OX40 agonist ivuxolimab. The DNA of the CDR3 is TGTGCCAGCAGCCGAAACCTTGGGATTATGGACGAGCAGTACTTC. Its translation: CASSRNLGIMDEQYF.